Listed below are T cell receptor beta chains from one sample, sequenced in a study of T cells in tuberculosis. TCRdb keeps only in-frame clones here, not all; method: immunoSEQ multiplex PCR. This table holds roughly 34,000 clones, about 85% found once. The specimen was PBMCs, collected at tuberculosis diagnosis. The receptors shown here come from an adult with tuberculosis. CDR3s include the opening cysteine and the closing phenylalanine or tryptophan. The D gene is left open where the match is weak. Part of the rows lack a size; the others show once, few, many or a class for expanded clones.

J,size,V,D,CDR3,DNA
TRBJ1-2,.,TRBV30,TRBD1,CAWSAPRTGTNYGYTF,TGTGCCTGGAGTGCCCCCCGGACAGGGACTAACTATGGCTACACCTTC
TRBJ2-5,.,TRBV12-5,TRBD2,CASGLPAFGTSGTRGETQYF,TGTGCTAGTGGTCTCCCGGCCTTCGGGACTAGCGGGACTCGCGGGGAGACCCAGTACTTC
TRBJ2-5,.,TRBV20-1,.,CSAYRVETQYF,TGCAGTGCCTACAGGGTAGAGACCCAGTACTTC
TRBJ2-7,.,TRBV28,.,CASRMAGQSSEQYF,TGTGCCAGCAGGATGGCGGGGCAATCTTCCGAGCAGTACTTC
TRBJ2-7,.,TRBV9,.,CASSVAYGGYEQYF,TGTGCCAGCAGCGTAGCTTACGGGGGCTACGAGCAGTACTTC
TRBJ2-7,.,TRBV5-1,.,CASSLEPFYEQYF,TGCGCCAGCAGCTTGGAGCCGTTCTACGAGCAGTACTTC
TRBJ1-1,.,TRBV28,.,CASSLREATEAFF,TGTGCCAGCAGTTTGAGGGAGGCCACTGAAGCTTTCTTT
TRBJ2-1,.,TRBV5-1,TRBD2,CASSFGLAGGPRSDEQFF,TGCGCCAGCAGCTTTGGACTAGCGGGAGGTCCCCGTTCCGATGAGCAGTTCTTC
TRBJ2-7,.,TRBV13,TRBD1,CASSSWKTGTDTDEQYF,TGTGCCAGCAGCTCATGGAAAACCGGGACAGATACCGACGAGCAGTACTTC
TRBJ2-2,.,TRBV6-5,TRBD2,CASKGTNKNTGELFF,TGTGCCAGCAAGGGGACTAACAAGAACACCGGGGAGCTGTTTTTT
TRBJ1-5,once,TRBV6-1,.,CASSELGAGVINQPQHF,TGTGCCAGCAGTGAATTAGGGGCAGGGGTAATCAATCAGCCCCAGCATTTT
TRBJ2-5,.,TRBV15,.,CATSRKSAEQRALKEETQYF,TGTGCCACCAGCAGAAAGTCAGCGGAACAAAGGGCCCTAAAAGAAGAGACCCAGTACTTC
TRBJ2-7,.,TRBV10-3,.,CAISDEGDEQYF,TGTGCCATCAGTGACGAGGGGGACGAGCAGTACTTC
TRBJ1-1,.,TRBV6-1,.,CASTVTGNTEAFF,TGTGCCAGCACTGTGACAGGGAACACTGAAGCTTTCTTT
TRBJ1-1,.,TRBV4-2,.,CASSQDIGGEAFF,TGTGCCAGCAGCCAAGATATAGGGGGAGAGGCTTTCTTT
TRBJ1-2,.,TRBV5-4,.,CASSLVGRDYGYTF,TGTGCCAGCAGCTTGGTGGGCAGGGACTATGGCTACACCTTC
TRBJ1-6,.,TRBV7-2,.,CASSRDIGTNSPLHF,TGTGCCAGCAGCCGGGACATAGGGACTAATTCACCCCTCCACTTT
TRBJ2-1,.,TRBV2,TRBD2,CASSAWLAGAYNEQFF,TGTGCCAGCAGTGCGTGGCTAGCGGGAGCCTACAATGAGCAGTTCTTC
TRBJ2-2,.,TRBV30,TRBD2,CAWRFGTSGSTGELFF,TGTGCCTGGAGGTTCGGAACTAGCGGGAGTACCGGGGAGCTGTTTTTT
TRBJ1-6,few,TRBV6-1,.,CASSAGAVNSPLHF,TGTGCCAGCAGTGCGGGTGCTGTTAATTCACCCCTCCACTTT
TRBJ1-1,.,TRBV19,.,CASSTGAGTEAFF,TGTGCCAGTAGTACAGGGGCTGGGACTGAAGCTTTCTTT
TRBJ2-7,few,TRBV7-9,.,CASSSLISSYEQYF,TGTGCCAGCAGCTCCCTGATTAGCTCCTACGAGCAGTACTTC
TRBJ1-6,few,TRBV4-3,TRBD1,CASSQEVQGASPLHF,TGCGCCAGCAGCCAAGAAGTCCAGGGGGCTTCACCCCTCCACTTT
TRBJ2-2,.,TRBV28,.,CASSAGPYTGELFF,TGTGCCAGCAGTGCCGGTCCATACACCGGGGAGCTGTTTTTT
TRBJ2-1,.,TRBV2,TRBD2,CASSEAAGGQGNEQFF,TGTGCCAGCAGTGAGGCAGCGGGGGGGCAGGGGAATGAGCAGTTCTTC
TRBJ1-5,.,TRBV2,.,CASTDGSSYNQPQHF,TGTGCCAGCACCGACGGGTCAAGCTACAATCAGCCCCAGCATTTT
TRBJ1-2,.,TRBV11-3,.,CASSVKDSRDGYTF,TGTGCCAGCAGCGTCAAGGACAGCCGTGATGGCTACACCTTC
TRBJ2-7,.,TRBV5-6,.,CASSSPLSGRYEQYF,TGTGCCAGCAGCTCTCCTCTCTCAGGAAGGTACGAGCAGTACTTC
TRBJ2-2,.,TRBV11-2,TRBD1,CASSSDREKVGELFF,TGTGCCAGCAGCTCGGACAGGGAGAAGGTCGGGGAGCTGTTTTTT
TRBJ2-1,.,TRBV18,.,CASSPTEGATYNEQFF,TGTGCCAGCTCACCAACGGAGGGTGCGACCTACAATGAGCAGTTCTTC
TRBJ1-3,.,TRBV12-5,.,CASVVDSILPSGNTIYF,TGTGCTAGTGTCGTAGACTCGATACTTCCCTCTGGAAACACCATATATTTT